This T cell receptor (beta chain) was profiled in a study of human T cells and chemical hapten exposure. The V segment lost 1 base and the J segment 4 bases; nucleotides outside the gene matches: 9. Germline values: CDR1 SQVTM, CDR2 ANQGSEA. The CDR3 runs 15 residues. Time point in this sample: patch test 1, 2 weeks after DPC sensitization. Treatment: therapeutic diphenylcyclopropenone sensitization with weekly scalp DPC. This clonotype was recorded at least ten times. Original processing methods: Samples contained a median of roughly 96,000 TCRs, with a range of about 23,224 to 700,000. Via MiXCR, TCRdb re-called the RACE reads, giving one row per CDR3 protein. The V and J calls come from TCRdb's annotation, not from the publication. The repertoire holds about 82,000 distinct CDR3 sequences, with about 11% as singletons.

This TCR was sampled from a woman in her forties or fifties with alopecia areata. Some clones in this sample may be carry-over from other donors' samples. This chain joins TRBV29-1 and TRBJ1-2, with 7 bases lining up with TRBD1. Material: whole blood, obtained in connection with sensitization to the hapten diphenylcyclopropenone (DPC). The CDR3 here is CSVEGGNRGLYGYTF. The CDR3 DNA is TGCAGCGTTGAAGGAGGAAACAGGGGACTCTATGGCTACACCTTC.